This entry describes one T cell receptor (beta chain). Its antigen is currently unknown. The sample originates from a study of OX40 agonist ivuxolimab in advanced cancers. General study results and limits: A proportion of nonresponders additionally exhibited low normalized T-cell clonal expansion. Relatively little clonal expansion, among the lowest observed, appeared in partial responders at 0.1-3.0 mg/kg.

Autoimmune disease history or systemic immunosuppression meant exclusion. The CDR3 runs 16 residues. The germline CDR1 and CDR2 sequences are SEHNR and FQNEAQ (reference sequence). V lost 5 bases and J lost 7, with 21 bases in between. This table comes from immunoSEQ multiplex PCR, and its TCRdb copy is limited to in-frame clones, with some not included. The sample yields more than 50,000 clones, approximately 83% seen once. The chain carries TRBV7-9 and TRBJ1-5; tentatively, D is TRBD1 (5 bases). This clonotype was obtained from an adult with an advanced solid tumor such as melanoma, head and neck, liver or kidney cancer. Sequenced material: CD4+ or CD8+ T cells sorted from blood, taken in a trial of the OX40 agonist ivuxolimab. For the CDR3, the DNA is TGTGCCAGCAGCCCACCTGGAGGGGTCTTATTCCAGCCCCAGCATTTT. It translates to CASSPPGGVLFQPQHF.